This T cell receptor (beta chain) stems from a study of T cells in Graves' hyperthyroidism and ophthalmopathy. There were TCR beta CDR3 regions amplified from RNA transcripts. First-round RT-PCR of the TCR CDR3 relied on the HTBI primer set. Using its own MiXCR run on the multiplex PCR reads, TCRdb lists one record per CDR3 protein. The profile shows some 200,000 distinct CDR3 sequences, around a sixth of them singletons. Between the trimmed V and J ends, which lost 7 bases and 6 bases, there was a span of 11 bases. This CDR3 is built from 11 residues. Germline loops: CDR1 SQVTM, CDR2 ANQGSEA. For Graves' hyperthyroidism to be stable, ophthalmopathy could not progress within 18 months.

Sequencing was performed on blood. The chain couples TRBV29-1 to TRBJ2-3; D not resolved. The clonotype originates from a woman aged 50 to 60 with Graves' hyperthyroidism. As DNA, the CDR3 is TGCAGCGGGGATCTCGGGGATACGCAGTATTTT. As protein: CSGDLGDTQYF.